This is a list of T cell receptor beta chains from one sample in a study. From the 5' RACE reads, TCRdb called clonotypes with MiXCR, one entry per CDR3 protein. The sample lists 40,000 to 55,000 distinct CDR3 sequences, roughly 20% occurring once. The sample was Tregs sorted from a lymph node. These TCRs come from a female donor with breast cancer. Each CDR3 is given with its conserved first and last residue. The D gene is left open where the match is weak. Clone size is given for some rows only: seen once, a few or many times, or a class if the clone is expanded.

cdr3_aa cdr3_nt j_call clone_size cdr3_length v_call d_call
CASSDSNQPQHF TGTGCCAGCAGCGATAGCAATCAGCCCCAGCATTTT TRBJ1-5 many 12 TRBV12-3/TRBV12-4 NA
CASSSGQGEGKLFF TGTGCCAGCAGCTCCGGACAGGGAGAGGGAAAACTGTTTTTT TRBJ1-4 many 14 TRBV7-2 TRBD1
CASNLNRNDEQFF TGCGCCAGCAACTTGAACAGGAACGATGAGCAGTTCTTC TRBJ2-1 NA 13 TRBV5-1 NA
CSASAPGGGNYEQYF TGCAGTGCTAGCGCCCCCGGGGGGGGAAACTACGAGCAGTACTTC TRBJ2-7 NA 15 TRBV20-1 TRBD2
CASSPPDTAGLYGYTF TGTGCCAGCAGTCCACCCGACACGGCCGGTCTCTATGGCTACACCTTC TRBJ1-2 few 16 TRBV27 NA
CASSPGFTGELFF TGTGCCAGCAGCCCAGGGTTCACCGGGGAGCTGTTTTTT TRBJ2-2 few 13 TRBV28 NA
CAWRENTEAFF TGTGCCTGGAGAGAGAACACTGAAGCTTTCTTT TRBJ1-1 many 11 TRBV30 NA
CASSSSGGEKLFF TGTGCCAGCAGCTCTAGCGGGGGTGAAAAACTGTTTTTT TRBJ1-4 few 13 TRBV7-9 NA
CSAIVRATSGARMFYEQFF TGCAGTGCTATCGTTAGGGCGACTAGCGGGGCCAGGATGTTCTATGAGCAGTTCTTC TRBJ2-1 NA 19 TRBV20-1 TRBD2
CASSLKLGLGPNTEAFF TGTGCCAGCAGTCTAAAACTTGGGTTGGGGCCGAACACTGAAGCTTTCTTT TRBJ1-1 NA 17 TRBV6-6 NA
CASSPGDSVYEQYF TGTGCCAGCAGTCCGGGGGACAGCGTCTACGAGCAGTACTTC TRBJ2-7 NA 14 TRBV27 NA
CASSLEVSWIKPQHF TGTGCCAGCAGCTTAGAGGTGTCTTGGATCAAGCCCCAGCATTTT TRBJ1-5 NA 15 TRBV7-2 NA
CASSNPGLNNEQFF TGTGCCAGCAGTAACCCAGGACTGAACAATGAGCAGTTCTTC TRBJ2-1 many 14 TRBV27 NA
CASSFPLNRARSSDSGNTIYF TGTGCCAGCAGCTTCCCCCTAAACCGGGCCCGATCATCCGACTCTGGAAACACCATATATTTT TRBJ1-3 many 21 TRBV11-2 NA
CASSLQDFNTGELFF TGTGCCAGCAGCTTACAGGACTTTAACACCGGGGAGCTGTTTTTT TRBJ2-2 many 15 TRBV7-7 NA
CSATTPGAREQYF TGCAGTGCTACGACCCCGGGGGCGCGAGAGCAGTACTTC TRBJ2-7 NA 13 TRBV20-1 NA
CASSLAGTYSTNEKLFF TGTGCCAGCAGTTTAGCCGGCACCTACTCAACTAATGAAAAACTGTTTTTT TRBJ1-4 many 17 TRBV28 NA
CASSARDRAQGYEQFF TGTGCCAGCAGCGCGCGGGACAGGGCGCAAGGCTATGAGCAGTTCTTC TRBJ2-1 NA 16 TRBV9 TRBD1
CASSQVGSGIRNEQFF TGTGCCAGCAGCCAAGTGGGTAGCGGGATACGTAATGAGCAGTTCTTC TRBJ2-1 NA 16 TRBV4-2 TRBD2
CAWSVRDTQYF TGTGCCTGGAGTGTACGGGATACGCAGTATTTT TRBJ2-3 NA 11 TRBV30 NA
CASSQDFSSVTGANVLTF TGTGCCAGCAGCCAAGATTTTAGTTCGGTGACCGGGGCCAACGTCCTGACTTTC TRBJ2-6 NA 18 TRBV3-1 NA
CASSSTGGISYTF TGTGCCAGCAGTTCCACAGGGGGCATCAGCTACACCTTC TRBJ1-2 many 13 TRBV12-3/TRBV12-4 TRBD1
CASRLGTGELFF TGTGCCAGCAGGCTTGGGACCGGGGAGCTGTTTTTT TRBJ2-2 few 12 TRBV25-1 NA
CASTLRGSDTGELFF TGTGCCAGCACCCTAAGGGGTTCGGACACCGGGGAGCTGTTTTTT TRBJ2-2 many 15 TRBV7-8 NA
CASSLLRRANYGYTF TGTGCCAGCAGCTTGTTGAGAAGAGCTAACTATGGCTACACCTTC TRBJ1-2 few 15 TRBV7-9 NA
CASSSLDRANYGYTF TGTGCCAGCTCATCCCTTGACAGGGCCAACTATGGCTACACCTTC TRBJ1-2 NA 15 TRBV18 TRBD1
CSARDLRQGAIEQFF TGCAGTGCTAGAGACCTACGACAGGGGGCGATTGAGCAGTTCTTC TRBJ2-1 medium-sized 15 TRBV20-1 TRBD1
CASSPRFEQYF TGTGCCAGCAGTCCTCGTTTCGAGCAGTACTTC TRBJ2-7 NA 11 TRBV12-3/TRBV12-4 NA
CASSVGTSGRNTGELFF TGTGCCAGCAGCGTAGGGACTAGCGGGAGGAACACCGGGGAGCTGTTTTTT TRBJ2-2 NA 17 TRBV9 TRBD2
CTSSYLRQGTYNEQFF TGTACCAGCAGTTATCTGAGACAGGGCACCTACAATGAGCAGTTCTTC TRBJ2-1 NA 16 TRBV6-2/TRBV6-3 TRBD1
CASSLSGEASGEQYF TGTGCCAGCAGCTTATCCGGGGAGGCGAGCGGCGAGCAGTACTTC TRBJ2-7 many 15 TRBV7-3 NA
CSARPDDFTQPQHF TGCAGTGCTAGACCGGACGACTTTACTCAGCCCCAGCATTTT TRBJ1-5 many 14 TRBV20-1 NA
CSARDPILAGAFF TGCAGTGCTAGAGACCCAATTTTGGCAGGGGCTTTCTTT TRBJ1-1 NA 13 TRBV20-1 NA
CSVETGSYNEQFF TGCAGCGTTGAAACGGGAAGTTACAATGAGCAGTTCTTC TRBJ2-1 many 13 TRBV29-1 NA
CASSRSADQETQYF TGTGCCAGCAGCAGATCTGCCGACCAAGAGACCCAGTACTTC TRBJ2-5 NA 14 TRBV7-9 NA
CSAREKGVGAQPQHF TGCAGTGCTAGAGAGAAGGGCGTCGGGGCTCAGCCCCAGCATTTT TRBJ1-5 NA 15 TRBV20-1 NA
CASSPRDRGRRDFYGYTF TGTGCCAGCAGCCCCCGGGACAGGGGACGGCGCGACTTCTATGGCTACACCTTC TRBJ1-2 many 18 TRBV7-8 TRBD1
CASRRTSGSDTQYF TGTGCCAGCAGGAGAACTAGTGGATCCGATACGCAGTATTTT TRBJ2-3 few 14 TRBV12-3/TRBV12-4 NA
CASSGTGEAFF TGTGCCAGCAGCGGGACAGGGGAAGCTTTCTTT TRBJ1-1 many 11 TRBV9 TRBD1
CATSDSGGMETQYF TGTGCCACCAGTGATTCTGGAGGGATGGAGACCCAGTACTTC TRBJ2-5 many 14 TRBV24-1 NA
CASSWTGANVLTF TGTGCCAGCAGTTGGACTGGGGCCAACGTCCTGACTTTC TRBJ2-6 NA 13 TRBV12-3/TRBV12-4 NA
CASSPLTSVNTETFF TGTGCCAGCAGCCCACTAACTTCGGTGAACACTGAAACTTTCTTT TRBJ1-1 NA 15 TRBV13 NA
CAIQVEGSTDTQYF TGTGCCATTCAAGTCGAGGGTTCTACAGATACGCAGTATTTT TRBJ2-3 NA 14 TRBV5-4 NA
CASSVDRGLEQYF TGCGCCAGCAGCGTGGACAGGGGATTGGAGCAGTACTTC TRBJ2-7 many 13 TRBV5-1 TRBD1
CASSAVQLAGGYEQYF TGCGCCAGTAGCGCCGTCCAACTAGCGGGGGGTTACGAGCAGTACTTC TRBJ2-7 few 16 TRBV5-1 TRBD2
CASSPEGGAPQHF TGTGCCAGCAGTCCGGAAGGTGGTGCGCCCCAGCATTTT TRBJ1-5 medium-sized 13 TRBV27 NA